Following are 6 T cell receptor beta chains from one sample sequenced in a study of T-cell reconstitution after alpha-beta-depleted transplantation in children. Unique molecular identifiers were built into the TCRbeta library. TCRdb called the PCR reads again in MiXCR, with one record for every CDR3 protein. The sample has about a million distinct CDR3 sequences, around 30% seen once. Sample: PBMCs, mostly from graft donor cells, taken 360 days after TCRalphabeta/CD19-depleted stem cell transplant. The receptor source for this set is a boy in the first two years of life who had a stem cell transplant for SCID, so the T cells may come from the graft donor.

This sequence joins TRBV11-2 and TRBJ2-7; possible D gene TRBD1, 6 bases. There are 14 residues in the CDR3. V was pared by 5 bases and J by 7 bases, with 18 bases between. Germline V lookup: CDR1 SGHAT, CDR2 FQNNGV. The CDR3 sequence: CASSNHRASREQYF. As DNA, the CDR3 is TGTGCCAGCAGCAACCACAGGGCCTCGAGGGAGCAGTACTTC.

This clonotype was seen a handful of times. The rearrangement uses TRBV20-1 and TRBJ1-1, with 9 bases lining up with TRBD1. The germline V gene has CDR1 DFQATT and CDR2 SNEGSKA (reference sequence). The CDR3 has 14 residues. V trimming: 5 bases; J trimming: 9 bases; junction bases outside the gene matches: 13. CDR3 in DNA: TGCAGTGCTTCAAGGGACAGGGCGGGAGTAAAAGCTTTCTTT. It is translated as CSASRDRAGVKAFF.

This chain links TRBV11-2 with TRBJ2-4, with 11 bases lining up with TRBD1. Germline assignment: CDR1 SGHAT and CDR2 FQNNGV. This CDR3 is 15 amino acids long. Trimming cost V 8 bases and J 1 base; bases outside gene matches: 4. DNA of the CDR3: TGTGCCAGCGCGGACAGGGGGCTGGCCAAAAACATTCAGTACTTC. Amino acid sequence: CASADRGLAKNIQYF.

The chain carries TRBV5-1 and TRBJ2-1; possible D gene TRBD2, 6 bases. Germline loops: CDR1 SGHRS, CDR2 YFSETQ. The V end lost 4 bases, the J end lost 6 bases, and 20 bases lay between the germline ends. The CDR3 is 16 residues long. Written as DNA, the CDR3 is TGCGCCAGCAGCCGCCCCCCTAGCGAGGGTTCCAATGAGCAGTTCTTC. As protein: CASSRPPSEGSNEQFF.

The genes are TRBV5-1 and TRBJ1-6; D uncertain. Germline V gives CDR1 SGHRS, CDR2 YFSETQ. CDR3 length equals 14 residues. Trimming removed 4 bases from V and 6 bases from J, with 11 bases in between. CDR3 coding DNA: TGCGCCAGCAGCGACGGCCCTAGTAATTCACCCCTCCACTTT. Protein product: CASSDGPSNSPLHF.

This rearrangement joins TRBV5-1 to TRBJ2-7, with D possibly being TRBD1 (6 bases). The CDR3 has 16 residues. The germline CDR1 and CDR2 sequences are SGHRS and YFSETQ. V was trimmed by 7 bases and J by 1 base, leaving 21 bases between them. Here the CDR3 DNA reads TGCGCCAGCGCTCCCCCCGGACAGTTGTTTTCCTACGAGCAGTACTTC. This encodes CASAPPGQLFSYEQYF.